The rows below give T cell receptor beta chains drawn from one sample of a study of breast tumors, draining lymph nodes, adjacent tissues. TCRdb re-called the multiplex PCR reads through MiXCR, storing one row per CDR3 protein. The sample has under 150,000 distinct CDR3 sequences; 15% to 20% are singletons. The sample was axillary lymph node tissue. These TCRs come from a female donor with breast cancer. Some clones in this sample may be carry-over from other donors' samples. The conserved cysteine and the conserved F or W are not part of the CDR3 here. A D gene is named only where the DNA matches it firmly.

TRBV6-5	-	10	TRBJ1-4	ASHVGVEKLF
TRBV5-1	TRBD1	11	TRBJ1-4	ASSLDRKEKLF
TRBV7-6	TRBD2	16	TRBJ2-2	ASSSTKSGTSHTGELF
TRBV28	-	13	TRBJ2-2	ASSFWGIETGELF
TRBV20-1	TRBD2	14	TRBJ2-7	SARGVGLAGVYEQY
TRBV18	TRBD1	14	TRBJ2-3	ASSPLGQGVEDTQY
TRBV5-1	TRBD2	14	TRBJ2-1	ASSFASGRTYNEQF
TRBV5-1	TRBD1	13	TRBJ1-2	ASSLVQQGRDGYT
TRBV20-1	-	13	TRBJ2-5	SASTGDQSQETQY
TRBV20-1	-	9	TRBJ1-1	SASARGEAF
TRBV7-2	TRBD1	14	TRBJ2-7	ASSSTGRTLMYEQY
TRBV27	TRBD1	13	TRBJ1-2	ASSPSGQGVYGYT
TRBV6-1	-	12	TRBJ2-1	ASRERHSYNEQF
TRBV18	-	13	TRBJ2-1	ASSARETVRGEQF
TRBV29-1	-	10	TRBJ2-3	SVGPSGDTQY
TRBV20-1	-	12	TRBJ2-7	SARDESGVYEQY
TRBV19	-	11	TRBJ1-2	ASSMGPGYGYT
TRBV2	-	11	TRBJ2-7	ASKGWGTYEQY
TRBV20-1	TRBD2	14	TRBJ2-5	SARVEAGDLQETQY
TRBV2	TRBD2	15	TRBJ2-6	ASSGGLAGAGANVLT
TRBV18	-	11	TRBJ1-6	ASSPGRDSPLH
TRBV4-1	-	13	TRBJ1-2	ASSQEGRGRSGYT
TRBV5-1	TRBD2	14	TRBJ2-3	ASSLRTSGGADTQY
TRBV7-8	TRBD1	13	TRBJ1-3	ASSTLTGRGNTIY
TRBV20-1	-	14	TRBJ2-7	SARDKWRLNTYEQY
TRBV5-1	-	12	TRBJ1-4	ASSQGREGEKLF
TRBV7-9	TRBD2	14	TRBJ2-3	ASSLDLAGRTDTQY
TRBV7-9	-	12	TRBJ1-2	ASSLLNRPDGYT
TRBV12-3/TRBV12-4	-	15	TRBJ2-2	ASSLAYSRGRAGELF
TRBV7-8	-	12	TRBJ1-2	ASSLYRDIYGYT
TRBV5-4	TRBD2	16	TRBJ2-2	ASSRGGSGGANTGELF
TRBV5-1	TRBD2	13	TRBJ2-7	ASSLAAGDHYEQY
TRBV3-1	-	13	TRBJ1-3	ASSQVPGVGNTIY
TRBV9	-	13	TRBJ1-4	ASSVGMGESEKLF
TRBV20-1	-	13	TRBJ1-2	SARLPRTANYGYT
TRBV4-1	TRBD1	14	TRBJ2-7	ASSQEAGTGLDEQY
TRBV20-1	TRBD1	12	TRBJ2-1	SARFRDREYEQF
TRBV6-1	-	15	TRBJ2-3	ASSEKGYLQGRDTQY
TRBV20-1	TRBD1	12	TRBJ2-7	SARQGARDYEQY
TRBV6-2/TRBV6-3	-	12	TRBJ1-5	ASSYTPLGQPQH
TRBV3-1	-	11	TRBJ1-2	ASSQGAKRGYT
TRBV7-9	TRBD1	14	TRBJ1-1	ASSPSEQGLNTEAF
TRBV7-8	TRBD1	12	TRBJ2-7	ARGFRTGTYEQY
TRBV3-1	-	12	TRBJ2-3	ASSQGPRMDTQY
TRBV6-2/TRBV6-3	-	12	TRBJ2-6	AVADSGGANVLT
TRBV7-3	TRBD2	18	TRBJ2-1	ASSRPVPTSGRISYNEQF
TRBV4-2	-	12	TRBJ1-3	ASSPQGTGNTIY
TRBV20-1	TRBD2	13	TRBJ2-5	SANSGAVGLETQY